This TCR beta chain was recovered during a study of T-cell reconstitution after alpha-beta-depleted transplantation in children (dated by TCRdb to 2015 to 2016). Regarding the complete study: Using TCR repertoire profiling, the study followed T-cell immune reconstitution in a quantitative way in children after TCRalphabeta/CD19-depleted allogeneic hematopoietic cell transplantation. The investigation overall reported the following: The apparently early recovery of alphabetaT-cell counts about two months after transplant reportedly depended on only several hundred rapidly expanded clones that came from non-depleted graft cells. Hyperexpanded clone frequencies declined over subsequent months; after one year, T-cell counts and TCRbeta diversity were mostly attributed to newly produced T cells. In some patients, the high TCRbeta diversity seen at day 60 was put down to recipient T cells and intrathymic progenitors that had survived conditioning.

Libraries were built with PCR. The sequencer listed for this sample is Illumina HiSeq 2500. TCR library preparation used molecular barcoding, with unique molecular identifiers applied to normalize quantification of the TCRbeta repertoire. In TCRdb, the public reads were trimmed at Q25 with fastp and aligned with MiXCR, with productive beta chains retained. Each CDR3 protein appears once, grouped with its most common genes and DNA. This sample lists approximately 630,000 distinct CDR3 sequences; less than 15% were detected once. The ten largest clones take up 0.79% of the sample. In light of the paper, this sample's treatment or condition label describes: allogeneic hematopoietic cell transplantation with graft depleted of TCRalphabeta T cells and CD19 B cells. Transplant recipients were children who received TCRalphabeta/CD19-depleted allogeneic hematopoietic cell grafts. About this clonotype: Its antigen is unknown. One base away there is no much larger clone; base qualities are not given.

CDR3 length: 18 amino acids, cysteine to phenylalanine. CDR3 DNA only is kept here, 54 bases in frame from base 1. CDR1 and CDR2 are drawn from the germline V gene: SGHRS, YFSETQ. V loses 6 bases of germline sequence and J loses 0 bases, and the interval between the two ends is 19 bases. Source: PBMCs, taken before TCRalphabeta/CD19-depleted stem cell transplant. The sequence derives from a girl aged 2-9 years with congenital amegakaryocytic thrombocytopenia, due to receive a stem cell transplant. In this chain, TRBV5-1 is recombined with TRBJ2-6; the D region is possibly TRBD1 or TRBD2, each matching across 5 bases. The CDR3 reads as follows: CASTRDGPYHSGANVLTF. Read as DNA, the sequence is TGCGCCAGCACTCGGGACGGCCCGTATCACTCTGGGGCCAACGTCCTGACTTTC.